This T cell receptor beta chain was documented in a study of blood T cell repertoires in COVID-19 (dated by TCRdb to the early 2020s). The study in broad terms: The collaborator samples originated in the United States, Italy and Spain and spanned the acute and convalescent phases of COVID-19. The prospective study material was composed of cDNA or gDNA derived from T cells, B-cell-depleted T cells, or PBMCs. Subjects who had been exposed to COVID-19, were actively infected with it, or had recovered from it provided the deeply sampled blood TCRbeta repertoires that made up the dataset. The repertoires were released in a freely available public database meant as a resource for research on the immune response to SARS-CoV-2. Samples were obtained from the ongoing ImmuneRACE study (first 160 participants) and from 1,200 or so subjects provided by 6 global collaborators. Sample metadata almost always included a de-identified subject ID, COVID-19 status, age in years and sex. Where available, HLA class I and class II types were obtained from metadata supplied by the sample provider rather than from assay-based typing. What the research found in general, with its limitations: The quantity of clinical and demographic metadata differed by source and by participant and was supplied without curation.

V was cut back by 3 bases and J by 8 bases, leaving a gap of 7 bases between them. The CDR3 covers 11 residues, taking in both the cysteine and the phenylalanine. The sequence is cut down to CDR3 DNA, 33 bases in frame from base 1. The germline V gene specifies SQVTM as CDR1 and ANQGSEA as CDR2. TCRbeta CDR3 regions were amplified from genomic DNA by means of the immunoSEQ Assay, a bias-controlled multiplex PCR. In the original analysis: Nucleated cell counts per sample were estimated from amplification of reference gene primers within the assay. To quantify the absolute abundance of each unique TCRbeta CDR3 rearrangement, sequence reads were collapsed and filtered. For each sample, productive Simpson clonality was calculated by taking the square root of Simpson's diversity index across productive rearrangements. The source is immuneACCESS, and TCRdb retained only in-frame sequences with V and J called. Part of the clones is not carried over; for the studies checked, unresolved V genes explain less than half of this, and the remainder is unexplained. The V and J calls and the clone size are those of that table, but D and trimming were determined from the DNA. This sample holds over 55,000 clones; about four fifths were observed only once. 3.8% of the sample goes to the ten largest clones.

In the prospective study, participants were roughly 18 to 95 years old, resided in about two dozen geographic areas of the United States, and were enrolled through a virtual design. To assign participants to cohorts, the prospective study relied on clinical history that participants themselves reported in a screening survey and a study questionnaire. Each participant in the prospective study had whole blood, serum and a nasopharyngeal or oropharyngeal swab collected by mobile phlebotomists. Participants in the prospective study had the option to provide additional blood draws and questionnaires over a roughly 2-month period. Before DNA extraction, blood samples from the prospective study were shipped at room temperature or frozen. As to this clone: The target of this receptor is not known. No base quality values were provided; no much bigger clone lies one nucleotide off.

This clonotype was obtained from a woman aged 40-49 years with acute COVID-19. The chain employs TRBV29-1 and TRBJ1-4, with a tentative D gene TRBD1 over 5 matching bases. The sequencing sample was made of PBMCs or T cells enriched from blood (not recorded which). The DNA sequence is TGCAGCGTTGAGGGGGGGGAAAAACTGTTTTTT. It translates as CSVEGGEKLFF. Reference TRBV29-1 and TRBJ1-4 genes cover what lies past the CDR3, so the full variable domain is SAVISQKPSRDICQRGTSLTIQCQVDSQVTMMFWYRQQPGQSLTLIATANQGSEATYESGFVIDKFPISRPNLTFSTLTVSNMSPEDSSIYLCSVEGGEKLFFGSGTQLSVL.